This TCR beta chain was documented in a study of blood T cell repertoires in COVID-19. Study details: COVID-19 samples from acute and convalescent phases originated in the United States, Italy and Spain. From T cells, B-cell-depleted T cells, or PBMCs came the material, which was cDNA or gDNA.

Authors' analysis steps: It was from reference gene primer amplification that nucleated cell counts were estimated. Profiled with immunoSEQ multiplex PCR; TCRdb holds only in-frame clones, not every one. That table furnishes V, J and clone size, whereas the DNA furnished D and trimming. Among under 200,000 clones listed, about 88% were seen once. This CDR3 has 12 amino acids. The V gene lost 5 bases and the J gene lost 14 bases, with 18 bases spanning the gap. CDR1 and CDR2 (germline): MGHDK, SYGVNS. The sequenced sample consisted of peripheral blood. The genes are TRBV25-1 and TRBJ2-5; D may be TRBD1 (6 bases). The receptor was derived from an elderly woman with acute or convalescent COVID-19. This CDR3 is CASSRGSEEEYF. The CDR3 nucleotides read TGTGCCAGCAGTAGGGGGTCCGAGGAGGAATACTTC.